In this sample, the clone carrying this T cell receptor (beta chain) turned up once. This specimen comes from a study of blood T cell repertoires in COVID-19. In the authors' workflow: From reference gene primer amplification, estimates of nucleated cell counts were derived. Method: immunoSEQ multiplex PCR; TCRdb's copy keeps in-frame clones and lacks some. V and J calls and clone size are as listed in that table; D and trimming were resolved from the DNA. The repertoire consists of tens of thousands of clones, with about four fifths occurring once and the leading ten covering over 5%. CDR1 and CDR2 (germline): SGHAT, FQNNGV. V shed 4 bases, J shed 4 bases, and the junction held 12 bases outside the gene matches. This CDR3 comprises 17 residues.

The sequence was collected from an elderly woman with acute or convalescent COVID-19. This rearrangement joins TRBV11-2 to TRBJ2-2, with TRBD1 matching 7 bases. Sequencing was carried out using peripheral blood. This chain's CDR3 is CASSSRTGGWGTGELFF. The CDR3 region has the DNA TGTGCCAGCAGCTCGCGGACAGGAGGCTGGGGCACCGGGGAGCTGTTTTTT. The full variable domain, in which reference TRBV11-2 and TRBJ2-2 provide the parts outside the CDR3, is EAGVAQSPRYKIIEKRQSVAFWCNPISGHATLYWYQQILGQGPKLLIQFQNNGVVDDSQLPKDRFSAERLKGVDSTLKIQPAKLEDSAVYLCASSSRTGGWGTGELFFGEGSRLTVL.